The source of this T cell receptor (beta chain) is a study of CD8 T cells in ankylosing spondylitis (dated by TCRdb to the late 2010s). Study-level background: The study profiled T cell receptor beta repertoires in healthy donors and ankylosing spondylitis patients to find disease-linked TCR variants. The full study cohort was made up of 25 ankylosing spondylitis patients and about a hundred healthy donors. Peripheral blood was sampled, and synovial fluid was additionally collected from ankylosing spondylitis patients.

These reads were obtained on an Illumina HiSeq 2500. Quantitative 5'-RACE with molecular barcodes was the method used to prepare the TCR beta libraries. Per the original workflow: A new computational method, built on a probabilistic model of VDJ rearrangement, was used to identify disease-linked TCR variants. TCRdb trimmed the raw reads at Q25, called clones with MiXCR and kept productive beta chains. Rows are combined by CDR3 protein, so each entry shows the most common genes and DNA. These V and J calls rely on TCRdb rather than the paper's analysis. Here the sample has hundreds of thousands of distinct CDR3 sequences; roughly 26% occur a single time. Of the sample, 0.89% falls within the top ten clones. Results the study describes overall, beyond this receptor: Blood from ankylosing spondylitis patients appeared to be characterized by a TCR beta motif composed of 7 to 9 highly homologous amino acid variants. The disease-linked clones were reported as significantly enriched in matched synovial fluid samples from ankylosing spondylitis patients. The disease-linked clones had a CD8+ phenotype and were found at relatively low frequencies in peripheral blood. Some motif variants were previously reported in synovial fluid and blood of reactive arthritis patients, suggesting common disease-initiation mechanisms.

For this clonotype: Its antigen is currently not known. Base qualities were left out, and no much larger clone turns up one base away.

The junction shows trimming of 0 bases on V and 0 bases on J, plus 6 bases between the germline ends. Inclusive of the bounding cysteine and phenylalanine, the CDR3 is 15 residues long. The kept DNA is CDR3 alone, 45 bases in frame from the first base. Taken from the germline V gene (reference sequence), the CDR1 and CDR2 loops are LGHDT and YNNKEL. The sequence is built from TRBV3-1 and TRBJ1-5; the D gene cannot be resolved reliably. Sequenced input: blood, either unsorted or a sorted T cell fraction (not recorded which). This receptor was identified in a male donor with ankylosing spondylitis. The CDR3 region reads CASSQELYSNQPQHF. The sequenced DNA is TGTGCCAGCAGCCAAGAGCTGTATAGCAATCAGCCCCAGCATTTT.